These T cell receptor beta chains were read from a single sample in a study of fetal regulatory T cell absence and autoimmunity. Repertoires were generated with immunoSEQ multiplex PCR, while TCRdb's copy carries only in-frame clones and drops some. The repertoire holds approximately 46,000 clones, with approximately 80% as singletons. The sequenced material came from cord blood. The receptors were sampled from a newborn boy with IPEX syndrome. Each CDR3 is given with its conserved first and last residue. The D gene is left open where the match is weak. The size of a clone is reported for some rows only, either as once, few or many, or as a class for expanded clones.

NA,few,TRBJ1-2,TRBV5-1,CASSLRQTGGYTF,TGCGCCAGCAGCTTGAGGCAGACCGGTGGCTACACCTTC
NA,NA,TRBJ2-5,TRBV7-9,CASSSGDETQYF,TGTGCCAGCAGCTCGGGTGATGAGACCCAGTACTTC
NA,NA,TRBJ2-1,TRBV7-8,CASSLPLRSRGPPDEQFF,TGTGCCAGCAGCTTACCATTGCGCTCTAGGGGACCCCCTGATGAGCAGTTCTTC
TRBD2,NA,TRBJ2-7,TRBV5-1,CASSLASGFYEQYF,TGCGCCAGCAGCTTGGCTAGCGGCTTCTACGAGCAGTACTTC
NA,NA,TRBJ2-1,TRBV11-2,CASSLDWRTFEQFF,TGTGCCAGCAGCTTAGACTGGCGGACTTTCGAGCAGTTCTTC
NA,NA,TRBJ2-1,TRBV5-1,CASSTTGFSSYNEQFF,TGCGCCAGCAGCACGACAGGCTTTAGCTCCTACAATGAGCAGTTCTTC
NA,few,TRBJ1-5,TRBV21-1,CASSKVSQGHNQPQHF,TGTGCCAGCAGCAAAGTTTCCCAGGGGCACAATCAGCCCCAGCATTTT
NA,NA,TRBJ2-6,TRBV2,CASSEKGLAGANVLTF,TGTGCCAGCAGTGAGAAGGGTCTAGCTGGGGCCAACGTCCTGACTTTC
NA,NA,TRBJ2-3,TRBV7-2,CASSLTRISTDTQYF,TGTGCCAGCAGCTTAACGCGGATTAGCACAGATACGCAGTATTTT
NA,NA,TRBJ2-2,TRBV12-5,CASGLRGTGELFF,TGTGCTAGTGGTTTGAGGGGCACCGGGGAGCTGTTTTTT
NA,NA,TRBJ2-3,TRBV5-1,CASSLELGRNTQYF,TGCGCCAGCAGCTTGGAACTGGGGAGAAATACGCAGTATTTT
NA,NA,TRBJ2-7,TRBV14,CASSQEGTETYEQYF,TGTGCCAGCAGCCAAGAGGGAACAGAGACCTACGAGCAGTACTTC
NA,NA,TRBJ1-1,TRBV7-2,CASSLGQNTEAFF,TGTGCCAGCAGCTTAGGACAGAACACTGAAGCTTTCTTT
NA,NA,TRBJ2-1,TRBV5-1,CASRANYNNEQFF,TGCGCCAGCAGGGCTAATTACAACAATGAGCAGTTCTTC
TRBD1,NA,TRBJ1-1,TRBV14,CASSQLQGANTEAFF,TGTGCCAGCAGCCAGCTCCAGGGGGCGAACACTGAAGCTTTCTTT
NA,NA,TRBJ2-1,TRBV14,CASSQAATRNNEQFF,TGTGCCAGCAGCCAAGCCGCGACTAGGAACAATGAGCAGTTCTTC
NA,few,TRBJ2-7,TRBV7-2,CASSPNRPYEQYF,TGTGCCAGCAGCCCCAACAGGCCCTACGAGCAGTACTTC
NA,NA,TRBJ2-3,TRBV30,CAWSVQGGVGDTQYF,TGTGCCTGGAGTGTACAAGGGGGAGTGGGGGATACGCAGTATTTT
TRBD1,NA,TRBJ2-5,TRBV14,CASSHRTGDETQYF,TGTGCCAGCAGCCATAGGACAGGGGATGAGACCCAGTACTTC
NA,few,TRBJ2-7,TRBV6-5,CASSTLDALYEQYF,TGTGCCAGCAGCACCCTCGACGCTCTGTACGAGCAGTACTTC
NA,NA,TRBJ1-5,TRBV2,CASRPTAGNQPQHF,TGTGCCAGCAGGCCGACAGCGGGCAATCAGCCCCAGCATTTT
TRBD2,NA,TRBJ2-3,TRBV11-3,CASSFRTSGVHTQYF,TGTGCCAGCAGCTTCAGGACTAGCGGGGTTCATACGCAGTATTTT
NA,NA,TRBJ2-7,TRBV11-2,CASSWTRRKAYEQYF,TGTGCCAGCAGTTGGACCCGACGTAAGGCGTACGAGCAGTACTTC
NA,NA,TRBJ2-3,TRBV25-1,CASSGGPTDTQYF,TGTGCCAGCAGTGGGGGACCCACAGATACGCAGTATTTT
TRBD1,NA,TRBJ2-5,TRBV4-2,CASSPSWTPQGEETQYF,TGTGCCAGCAGCCCGAGTTGGACTCCCCAGGGGGAAGAGACCCAGTACTTC
NA,NA,TRBJ1-1,TRBV12-5,CASGWGTNRERRTEAFF,TGTGCTAGTGGTTGGGGTACGAACAGGGAAAGGAGGACTGAAGCTTTCTTT
NA,NA,TRBJ1-2,TRBV9,CASSPTPRGNYGYTF,TGTGCCAGCAGCCCAACACCGCGGGGTAACTATGGCTACACCTTC
TRBD1,once,TRBJ2-7,TRBV16,CASSRTGGSYEQYF,TGTGCCAGCAGCCGGACAGGGGGCTCCTACGAGCAGTACTTC
NA,NA,TRBJ1-1,TRBV7-9,CASSLGGGGGAGYTEAFF,TGTGCCAGCAGCTTAGGGGGCGGTGGCGGGGCGGGGTACACTGAAGCTTTCTTT
TRBD2,once,TRBJ2-2,TRBV7-2,CASSLKGPAGTFPGELFF,TGTGCCAGCAGCTTAAAGGGGCCAGCGGGAACCTTCCCCGGGGAGCTGTTTTTT
TRBD2,NA,TRBJ2-7,TRBV14,CASSLGLAGGFSYEQYF,TGTGCCAGCAGCCTTGGACTAGCGGGGGGATTCTCCTACGAGCAGTACTTC
NA,NA,TRBJ1-3,TRBV30,CAWSGGSGNTIYF,TGTGCCTGGAGTGGGGGCTCTGGAAACACCATATATTTT
NA,NA,TRBJ2-6,TRBV9,CASSVGPGTGANVLTF,TGTGCCAGCAGCGTAGGACCAGGGACTGGGGCCAACGTCCTGACTTTC
NA,NA,TRBJ2-2,TRBV6-5,CASSYRDTGELFF,TGTGCCAGCAGTTACAGGGACACCGGGGAGCTGTTTTTT
NA,few,TRBJ1-2,TRBV5-4,CASSLGRSNYGYTF,TGTGCCAGCAGCTTGGGCCGGAGCAACTATGGCTACACCTTC
NA,NA,TRBJ2-1,TRBV6-6,CASSKKGGSYNEQFF,TGTGCCAGCAGCAAAAAGGGGGGCTCCTACAATGAGCAGTTCTTC
NA,NA,TRBJ1-2,TRBV29-1,CSVPLSHSYGYTF,TGCAGCGTCCCTCTTTCGCATTCTTATGGCTACACCTTC
NA,few,TRBJ1-6,TRBV30,CAWSGTKNSPLHF,TGTGCCTGGAGTGGGACAAAAAATTCACCCCTCCACTTT
NA,NA,TRBJ1-1,TRBV5-1,CASSLGPRQSHTEAFF,TGCGCCAGCAGCTTGGGACCCCGGCAAAGTCACACTGAAGCTTTCTTT
NA,NA,TRBJ2-3,TRBV13,CASSLNSNTQYF,TGTGCCAGCAGCTTAAACTCCAATACGCAGTATTTT
TRBD2,NA,TRBJ2-1,TRBV11-2,CASSTGLAEYNEQFF,TGTGCCAGCAGCACGGGACTAGCTGAATACAATGAGCAGTTCTTC
TRBD1,NA,TRBJ2-1,TRBV13,CASTNRGSDNEQFF,TGTGCCAGCACAAACAGGGGATCAGACAATGAGCAGTTCTTC
TRBD2,NA,TRBJ2-7,TRBV27,CASSFRPRTSGGYEQYF,TGTGCCAGCAGTTTCCGACCCCGGACTAGCGGGGGATACGAGCAGTACTTC
TRBD2,few,TRBJ2-5,TRBV6-6,CASSYRGGVETQYF,TGTGCCAGCAGTTACCGGGGGGGAGTGGAGACCCAGTACTTC
NA,NA,TRBJ1-1,TRBV20-1,CSAPTGTEAFF,TGCAGTGCCCCAACAGGGACTGAAGCTTTCTTT
NA,NA,TRBJ2-7,TRBV6-1,CASSAGPPSHRYEQYF,TGTGCCAGCAGTGCGGGGCCTCCTAGCCACCGCTACGAGCAGTACTTC
NA,NA,TRBJ1-2,TRBV30,CAWSVRRAGGYGYTF,TGTGCCTGGAGTGTACGGAGGGCGGGGGGCTATGGCTACACCTTC
TRBD1,NA,TRBJ2-1,TRBV7-9,CASSLVQGAYTEQFF,TGTGCCAGCAGCTTAGTACAGGGGGCTTATACTGAGCAGTTCTTC
NA,NA,TRBJ2-2,TRBV11-3,CASSLGDSANTGELFF,TGTGCCAGCAGCTTAGGAGACAGCGCGAACACCGGGGAGCTGTTTTTT
NA,NA,TRBJ2-3,TRBV10-3,CAISERQRDTQYF,TGTGCCATCAGTGAGCGACAGAGAGATACGCAGTATTTT
TRBD2,once,TRBJ2-5,TRBV5-1,CASSLKVAGGLGETQYF,TGCGCCAGCAGCCTAAAGGTAGCGGGGGGCCTCGGGGAGACCCAGTACTTC
NA,NA,TRBJ2-5,TRBV7-9,CASSLEQYQETQYF,TGTGCCAGCAGCTTAGAACAGTACCAAGAGACCCAGTACTTC
NA,once,TRBJ1-2,TRBV6-5,CASSYSQGGGYTF,TGTGCCAGCAGTTACTCACAGGGCGGCGGCTACACCTTC
NA,NA,TRBJ1-4,TRBV19,CASSIGSNEKLFF,TGTGCCAGTAGTATAGGCAGTAATGAAAAACTGTTTTTT
NA,NA,TRBJ1-4,TRBV4-3,CASSQDWPGTNEKLFF,TGCGCCAGCAGCCAAGATTGGCCAGGGACTAATGAAAAACTGTTTTTT